The 32 T cell receptor beta chains given below trace back to one sample, sequenced in a study of cytomegalovirus exposure and HLA in healthy donors. The PCR used 60 Vbeta and 13 Jbeta primers. Profiling relied on immunoSEQ multiplex PCR, and the TCRdb table lists in-frame clones only, not all of them. The table lists under 200,000 clones, 65% to 90% of them singletons. Sequenced: PBMCs. The receptor source for this set is a man in his forties or fifties in good health and CMV-seropositive.

This chain joins TRBV12-1 and TRBJ1-6; the D call in the table, TRBD1, was not verified against the DNA. TRBV12-1 is a known pseudogene. CDR3 length: 16 amino acids. CDR3 bases: TGTGCCAGCAGCCCGACAGGGGGCTCTCGAAATTCACCCCTCCACTTT. Translating gives CASSPTGGSRNSPLHF.

CDR3 sequence: CASSSLRGREGEQYF. CDR3 sequence (DNA): TGTGCCAGCAGCTCCCTTAGGGGGCGGGAGGGCGAGCAGTACTTC. V and J are TRBV7-9 and TRBJ2-7; TRBD2 agrees at 9 bases. Trimming at V came to 4 bases and at J to 6 bases, leaving 10 bases not matched to a gene. The CDR3 has 15 residues. Germline CDR1 and CDR2: SEHNR and FQNEAQ (reference sequence).

The V call is TRBV6-5, the J call TRBJ1-1; D call uncertain. V lost 4 bases and J lost 4, with 10 bases in between. This CDR3 is 13 amino acids long. From germline, CDR1 is MNHEY and CDR2 SVGAGI. The CDR3 region is CASSSRLLTEAFF. The CDR3 coding sequence is TGTGCCAGCAGTTCCCGACTCCTCACTGAAGCTTTCTTT.

The chain has TRBV29-1 and TRBJ2-2, with 7 bases lining up with TRBD2. The germline V gene encodes CDR1 SQVTM and CDR2 ANQGSEA. J gave up 3 bases and V 7 bases, and 11 bases lay outside the gene matches. The CDR3 is 15 amino acids. The CDR3 region is CSARSGGFDTGELFF. The CDR3 DNA sequence: TGCAGCGCTAGATCCGGGGGGTTCGACACCGGGGAGCTGTTTTTT.

The chain is built from TRBV21-1 and TRBJ1-2. TRBV21-1 constitutes a pseudogene. CDR3 size: 16 residues. The CDR3 DNA sequence: TGTGCCAGCAGCACCAAGCAGGAGGGAGGGGACTATGGCTACACCTTC. It translates to CASSTKQEGGDYGYTF.

The CDR3 DNA follows: TGTGCCAGTAGTAAACGGACTAGCGGGGTGGGCAGGTACAATGAGCAGTTCTTC. Its protein product is CASSKRTSGVGRYNEQFF. The chain uses TRBV19 and TRBJ2-1; 12 nucleotides line up with TRBD2. The CDR3 is 18 amino acids. Germline values: CDR1 LNHDA, CDR2 SQIVND (reference sequence). V lost 4 bases, J lost 4 bases, and 11 bases stayed unmatched.

The chain combines TRBV28 with TRBJ1-1; D uncertain. Trimming cost V 2 bases and J 1 base, with 8 bases left between them. CDR1 is MDHEN and CDR2 is SYDVKM in the germline V gene. This CDR3 spans 14 amino acids. The CDR3 nucleotides read TGTGCCAGCAGTTTAAAGAGAGAGAACACTGAAGCTTTCTTT. Translated: CASSLKRENTEAFF.

V is TRBV2 and J is TRBJ1-5; the D is unclear. The V end was cut by 0 bases, the J end by 4 bases, with 7 bases between. The CDR3 extends over 14 amino acids. Germline CDR1 SNHLY, CDR2 FYNNEI. The CDR3, as DNA: TGTGCCAGCAGTGAAGCAAGAGGGAATCAGCCCCAGCATTTT. Residues: CASSEARGNQPQHF.

This chain joins TRBV15 and TRBJ2-7; D remains ambiguous. Looked up from germline, CDR1 is LNHNV and CDR2 is YYDKDF (reference sequence). V gave up 5 bases and J gave up 6 bases, with 14 bases separating them. The CDR3 consists of 13 residues. DNA for the CDR3: TGTGCCACCAGCCCTAGGCCCAGTAGCGAGCAGTACTTC. Its protein product is CATSPRPSSEQYF.

The rearrangement joins TRBV15 to TRBJ1-2; the D is unclear. V was pared by 0 bases and J by 4 bases, with 12 bases between. Germline CDR1 and CDR2: LNHNV and YYDKDF (reference sequence). CDR3 length equals 15 residues. The CDR3 DNA reads TGTGCCACCAGCAGAGATGGAGACGAGATCTATGGCTACACCTTC. It yields the protein CATSRDGDEIYGYTF.

V is TRBV7-9 and J is TRBJ2-7; D is possibly TRBD2 (5 bases). CDR3 length: 13 amino acids. The V gene lost 5 bases and the J gene lost 4 bases, with 12 bases spanning the gap. The germline gives CDR1 SEHNR, CDR2 FQNEAQ (reference sequence). CDR3 protein: CASSQLAGYEQYF. In DNA, the CDR3 is TGTGCCAGCAGCCAGCTAGCTGGATACGAGCAGTACTTC. Filled out from reference TRBV7-9 and TRBJ2-7, the complete variable domain reads DTGVSQNPRHKITKRGQNVTFRCDPISEHNRLYWYRQTLGQGPEFLTYFQNEAQLEKSRLLSDRFSAERPKGSFSTLEIQRTEQGDSAMYLCASSQLAGYEQYFGPGTRLTVT.

This sequence joins TRBV19 and TRBJ2-1; TRBD2 matches 10 bases. Germline V gene data show CDR1 as LNHDA and CDR2 as SQIVND (reference sequence). The CDR3 extends over 14 amino acids. J was trimmed by 8 bases and V by 11 bases; bases with no gene match: 12. The CDR3 here is CAANSGTSADEQFF. DNA for the CDR3: TGTGCCGCAAACTCCGGGACTAGCGCAGATGAGCAGTTCTTC.

This chain connects TRBV28 to TRBJ2-7, with D possibly being TRBD1 (5 bases). V lost 6 bases to trimming and J lost 1 base, with 13 bases between them. The CDR3 spans 14 residues. CDR1 and CDR2 (germline): MDHEN, SYDVKM. CDR3 amino acids: CASRRRQMSYEQYF. The CDR3 DNA reads as TGTGCCAGCAGGCGTCGACAGATGTCCTACGAGCAGTACTTC.

V usage is TRBV28 and J usage is TRBJ2-2, with D possibly being TRBD1 (5 bases). The V end lost 2 bases, the J end lost 1 base, and 11 bases lay between the germline ends. Germline V gene sequence: CDR1 MDHEN, CDR2 SYDVKM. The CDR3 contains 16 residues. As DNA, the CDR3 is TGTGCCAGCAGTTTAGGGGCCCAGGAGAACACCGGGGAGCTGTTTTTT. Translating gives CASSLGAQENTGELFF.

In the case of this clone: At the DNA level, this CDR3 is encoded by other sequences in the same sample as well. The V and J genes are TRBV7-2 and TRBJ1-2; possible D gene TRBD1, 5 bases. The V gene's germline CDR1 is SGHTA and CDR2 FQGNSA. The V gene lost 1 base and the J gene lost 4 bases, with 7 bases spanning the gap. CDR3 length: 13 residues. CDR3: CASSLGQGYGYTF. CDR3 coding DNA: TGTGCCAGCAGCTTAGGGCAGGGCTATGGCTACACCTTC.

The chain couples TRBV5-4 to TRBJ2-2; perhaps TRBD2 as D (5 bases). Germline assignment: CDR1 SGHNT and CDR2 YYREEE (reference sequence). The CDR3 has 16 amino acids. V lost 4 bases and J 1 base, leaving 14 bases between the germline ends. The CDR3 region is CASSGERRKNTGELFF. The CDR3 DNA reads as TGTGCCAGCAGCGGGGAGCGGAGAAAGAACACCGGGGAGCTGTTTTTT.

The genes are TRBV7-8 and TRBJ1-4; 7 positions agree with TRBD1. This CDR3 contains 15 residues. The ends lost 5 bases at V and 6 bases at J; junction bases unmatched: 9. Per germline, CDR1 SGHVS and CDR2 FQNEAQ. The CDR3 here is CASSRDDRADEKLFF. CDR3 nucleotide sequence: TGTGCCAGCAGCCGAGACGACAGGGCGGATGAAAAACTGTTTTTT.

The gene calls are TRBV4-1 and TRBJ2-5; 11 bases are shared with TRBD2. The J call may be mistaken, given a closer DNA end match to TRBJ2-7. The CDR3 loop spans 16 amino acids. From germline, CDR1 is MGHRA and CDR2 YSYEKL. The CDR3 DNA is TGCGCCAGCAGCCAAGTTAGCGGGAGGGTGTCCTACGAGCAGTACTTC. Encoded protein: CASSQVSGRVSYEQYF.

The rearrangement uses TRBV11-2 and TRBJ2-1; D is unresolved. CDR3 size: 15 residues. The V gene's germline CDR1 is SGHAT and CDR2 FQNNGV. V was trimmed by 0 bases and J by 0 bases, leaving 6 bases between them. DNA for the CDR3: TGTGCCAGCAGCTTAGATGTGAGCTCCTACAATGAGCAGTTCTTC. Translation: CASSLDVSSYNEQFF.

V and J are TRBV15 and TRBJ1-1; no clear D gene. The ends were cut back, 3 bases at V and 1 base at J, with 15 bases in the middle. The CDR3 is made up of 16 amino acids. CDR1 and CDR2 (germline): LNHNV, YYDKDF (reference sequence). CDR3 bases: TGTGCCACCAGCAGCAGGAGGAATATAGGGAACACTGAAGCTTTCTTT. Residues: CATSSRRNIGNTEAFF.

V and J are TRBV4-3 and TRBJ2-1; no clear D gene. Trimming took 0 bases from V and 2 from J, leaving 14 bases between them. The CDR3 totals 17 residues. Germline lookup yields CDR1 LGHNA and CDR2 YSLEER. The CDR3 reads CASSQDLRGVTYNEQFF. CDR3 nucleotide sequence: TGCGCCAGCAGCCAAGATTTGCGAGGCGTAACCTACAATGAGCAGTTCTTC.

V usage is TRBV6-5 and J usage is TRBJ1-6; 8 bases align to TRBD1. Germline V lookup: CDR1 MNHEY, CDR2 SVGAGI. The CDR3 is 13 residues long. V was pared by 4 bases and J by 11 bases, with 4 bases of the junction left unmatched. In DNA, the CDR3 is TGTGCCAGCAGTTCCCGGGACAGGACACCCCTCCACTTT. This encodes CASSSRDRTPLHF.

The chain recombines TRBV2 with TRBJ2-7, with a possible D match to TRBD1 (6 bases). Germline CDR1 reads SNHLY; CDR2 reads FYNNEI. The CDR3 totals 13 residues. V lost 9 bases and J 6 bases, leaving 18 bases between the germline ends. The CDR3 DNA sequence: TGTGCCAGTGCCTGGGGGCCAGACGCCGAGCAGTACTTC. Translating gives CASAWGPDAEQYF.

CDR3 sequence reads: CSVEGGTNEQFF. The CDR3 DNA sequence: TGCAGCGTTGAAGGTGGCACCAATGAGCAGTTCTTC. The chain is built from TRBV29-1 and TRBJ2-1; the D is unclear. CDR3 length equals 12 residues. In germline, CDR1 is SQVTM, CDR2 ANQGSEA. V was cut by 1 base and J by 6 bases, with 7 bases left in between.

The rearrangement uses TRBV30 and TRBJ2-2; 12 nucleotides align to TRBD2. Germline V gene sequence: CDR1 GTSNPN, CDR2 SVGIG (reference sequence). Trimming at V came to 3 bases and at J to 5 bases, leaving 4 bases not matched to a gene. This CDR3 spans 15 amino acids. The CDR3 bases are TGTGCCTGGAGCCCTGGACTAGCGGGGACCGGGGAGCTGTTTTTT. It translates to CAWSPGLAGTGELFF.

The J gene is TRBJ2-6, the V gene TRBV30, with a possible D match to TRBD1 (6 bases). V dropped 1 base and J dropped 4 bases, with 11 bases sitting between them. Germline V CDR1 and CDR2: GTSNPN, SVGIG (reference sequence). The CDR3 has 15 amino acids. In DNA form, the CDR3 reads TGTGCCTGGAGTGACTGGACAGACGGGGCCAACGTCCTGACTTTC. It yields the protein CAWSDWTDGANVLTF. The full variable domain, rest sourced from reference TRBV30 and TRBJ2-6, is SQTIHQWPATLVQPVGSPLSLECTVEGTSNPNLYWYRQAAGRGLQLLFYSVGIGQISSEVPQNLSASRPQDRQFILSSKKLLLSDSGFYLCAWSDWTDGANVLTFGAGSRLTVL.

V usage is TRBV19 and J usage is TRBJ2-1; TRBD1 might be the D (6 bases). Trimming stripped 6 bases from V and 3 bases from J, with 21 bases between. The CDR3 runs 17 residues. The germline V gene encodes CDR1 LNHDA and CDR2 SQIVND (reference sequence). The CDR3 protein is CASSILPRDTDYNEQFF. CDR3 DNA: TGTGCCAGTAGCATCCTCCCACGGGACACAGACTACAATGAGCAGTTCTTC.

This clone was found once. V gene TRBV7-9 combines with J gene TRBJ2-3, with 12 nucleotides matching TRBD2. The CDR3 is 16 residues long. CDR1 is SEHNR and CDR2 is FQNEAQ in the germline V gene (reference sequence). With V trimmed by 4 bases and J by 3 bases, 5 bases remained unmatched. The CDR3 DNA reads as TGTGCCAGCAGCTCCGTGACTAGCGGGAGTACAGATACGCAGTATTTT. Its translation: CASSSVTSGSTDTQYF.

This rearrangement joins TRBV19 to TRBJ2-7, with 7 bases lining up with TRBD2. The germline gives CDR1 LNHDA, CDR2 SQIVND (reference sequence). The CDR3 sequence is 13 residues long. J gave up 2 bases and V 7 bases, and 5 bases lay outside the gene matches. CDR3 amino acids: CASMQRGAYEQYF. The CDR3 region has the DNA TGTGCCAGTATGCAGCGGGGAGCCTACGAGCAGTACTTC. Filled out from reference TRBV19 and TRBJ2-7, the complete variable domain reads DGGITQSPKYLFRKEGQNVTLSCEQNLNHDAMYWYRQDPGQGLRLIYYSQIVNDFQKGDIAEGYSVSREKKESFPLTVTSAQKNPTAFYLCASMQRGAYEQYFGPGTRLTVT.

The chain has TRBV10-3 and TRBJ2-2; 11 nucleotides agree with TRBD2. This CDR3 contains 16 residues. The V gene's germline CDR1 is ENHRY and CDR2 SYGVKD. With V trimmed by 10 bases and J by 4 bases, 11 bases remained unmatched. The chain's CDR3 is CATLTSGIRSTGELFF. The CDR3, as DNA: TGTGCCACCTTGACTAGCGGGATAAGGAGCACCGGGGAGCTGTTTTTT.

J is TRBJ1-1 and V is TRBV28; tentative D call: TRBD1 (6 bases). The germline V gene encodes CDR1 MDHEN and CDR2 SYDVKM. CDR3 length equals 16 residues. V lost 0 bases, J lost 7 bases, and 18 bases lay in between. CDR3 amino acids: CASSLWSGGLVGEAFF. In DNA, the CDR3 is TGTGCCAGCAGTTTATGGAGCGGGGGGCTTGTCGGTGAAGCTTTCTTT.

The chain combines TRBV5-1 with TRBJ1-1; 10 bases map to TRBD1. This CDR3 comprises 13 residues. Trimming took 7 bases from V and 7 from J; bases not matched to a gene: 7. Germline V gene lookup returns CDR1 SGHRS and CDR2 YFSETQ. Here the CDR3 DNA reads TGCGCCAGCTGCGAGACAGGGGGCATTGAAGCTTTCTTT. Residues: CASCETGGIEAFF.